This record covers a single T cell receptor (beta chain). No antigen is known for it. The source of the sample is a study of cytomegalovirus exposure and HLA in healthy donors. Whole-study findings and limits: Cytomegalovirus-associated TCR beta chains were listed, numbering under 200. Later, an analysis found that TCR clusters from the first cohort tended to co-occur in the approximately 130 validation repertoires.

The CDR3 covers 17 residues. V was pared by 4 bases and J by 2 bases, with 15 bases of the junction left unmatched. The V gene's germline CDR1 is SGDLS and CDR2 YYNGEE. This table comes from immunoSEQ multiplex PCR, and its TCRdb copy is limited to in-frame clones, with some not included. This sample has 150,000 to 250,000 clones, with approximately 78% found just once. Among the roughly 120 subjects of the validation cohort, separate from the roughly 670-subject first cohort, were the donors. This chain links TRBV9 with TRBJ2-7; 7 bases match TRBD2. The source of this sequence is a woman between 25 and 40 years old in good health and CMV-seronegative. The sequenced material came from PBMCs. The CDR3 is CASSPASTSATAYEQYF. The DNA for the CDR3 is TGTGCCAGCAGCCCCGCCTCTACTAGCGCGACCGCCTACGAGCAGTACTTC.